Presented here are 11 T cell receptor beta chains from one specimen sequenced in a study of blood T cell repertoires in COVID-19. Profiled with immunoSEQ multiplex PCR; TCRdb holds only in-frame clones, not every one. The profile shows about 260,000 clones, 70% to 90% of them singletons. Sequencing was carried out using peripheral blood. The receptors come from a woman between 50 and 59 years old with acute or convalescent COVID-19.

This chain connects TRBV6-5 to TRBJ1-5; 7 nucleotides line up with TRBD1. CDR1 is MNHEY, CDR2 SVGAGI, per germline. Germline trimming cut 5 bases from V and 4 bases from J; bases unmatched to any gene: 8. The CDR3 is 15 amino acids. This chain's CDR3 is CASSRQQGINQPQHF. As DNA, the CDR3 is TGTGCCAGCAGTCGACAACAGGGGATTAATCAGCCCCAGCATTTT.

This clone showed up just once. The rearrangement uses TRBV24-1 and TRBJ2-3; 7 bases match TRBD1. V dropped 5 bases and J dropped 0; count of bases not matched to a gene: 4. The germline gives CDR1 KGHDR, CDR2 SFDVKD. The CDR3 extends over 15 amino acids. The CDR3 sequence is CATSGRGPSTDTQYF. The CDR3 nucleotides read TGTGCCACCAGTGGAAGGGGGCCTAGCACAGATACGCAGTATTTT.

The rearrangement links TRBV9 to TRBJ2-7, with D maybe TRBD2 (5 bases). Trimming pared 4 bases from V and 2 bases from J, leaving 13 bases between. This CDR3 contains 14 residues. CDR1 and CDR2 (germline): SGDLS, YYNGEE. CDR3: CASSPRVGTYEQYF. CDR3 nucleotides: TGTGCCAGCAGCCCGCGGGTAGGAACCTACGAGCAGTACTTC.

The chain combines TRBV28 with TRBJ2-1, with D maybe TRBD1 (6 bases). Germline CDR1 MDHEN, CDR2 SYDVKM. Deletions cut 5 bases from V and 9 bases from J, with 14 bases between. CDR3 length equals 13 residues. The CDR3: CASSTQGRGEQFF. CDR3 nucleotides: TGTGCCAGCAGTACACAGGGAAGGGGTGAGCAGTTCTTC.

The sample holds one count of this clone. Other DNA variants within this sample encode the same CDR3. V is TRBV13 and J is TRBJ2-7; 8 bases agree with TRBD1. Germline V gene lookup returns CDR1 PRHDT and CDR2 FYEKMQ (reference sequence). The CDR3 consists of 14 residues. The V segment lost 5 bases and the J segment 4 bases; nucleotides outside the gene matches: 7. As DNA, the CDR3 is TGTGCCAGCAGCCCCGGACAGGGAGCATACGAGCAGTACTTC. It is translated as CASSPGQGAYEQYF.

A note on this clone: The same CDR3 is also encoded by other DNA sequences in this sample. The rearrangement links TRBV18 to TRBJ1-6; 7 bases match TRBD1. The CDR3 contains 14 residues. Trimming at V came to 3 bases and at J to 7 bases, leaving 3 bases not matched to a gene. CDR1 is KGHSH and CDR2 is LQKENI in the germline V gene. The CDR3 nucleotides are TGTGCCAGCTCACCCCGACAGGGAAATTCACCCCTCCACTTT. Amino acid sequence: CASSPRQGNSPLHF.

The rearrangement links TRBV5-1 to TRBJ2-7; the D gene is possibly TRBD1 (5 bases). The ends were cut back, 0 bases at V and 7 bases at J, with 17 bases in the middle. This CDR3 spans 15 amino acids. Germline values: CDR1 SGHRS, CDR2 YFSETQ. Here the CDR3 DNA reads TGCGCCAGCAGCTTGGTACTTCAGGGCCTCGGGGAGCAGTACTTC. Encoded protein: CASSLVLQGLGEQYF.

The chain couples TRBV19 to TRBJ2-2, with 8 positions matching TRBD2. Germline V gives CDR1 LNHDA, CDR2 SQIVND (reference sequence). With V trimmed by 5 bases and J by 6 bases, 2 bases remained unmatched. This CDR3 contains 13 residues. The CDR3 is CASSSGRAGELFF. The CDR3 bases are TGTGCCAGTAGTTCCGGGAGGGCCGGGGAGCTGTTTTTT.

The chain carries TRBV24-1 and TRBJ2-3; 8 nucleotides match TRBD2. The CDR3 totals 16 residues. With V trimmed by 8 bases and J by 5 bases, 14 bases remained unmatched. CDR1 KGHDR and CDR2 SFDVKD come from the germline V gene. CDR3 region: CATMTAAGRAGDTQYF. CDR3 coding DNA: TGTGCCACCATGACCGCGGCCGGGAGGGCAGGAGATACGCAGTATTTT.

The sample holds one count of this clone. The junction departs from germline at one end; a sequencing error may be responsible. The chain has TRBV28 and TRBJ1-5, with 9 bases lining up with TRBD1. Germline V gene lookup returns CDR1 MDHEN and CDR2 SYDVKM. The CDR3 length is 18 residues. The CDR3 loop reads CASSFRGKGQGSHQPQHF. In DNA, the CDR3 is TGTGCCAGCAGTTTTCGGGGTAAGGGACAGGGTAGCCATCAGCCCCAGCATTTT.

CDR3: CASRGVATLGNYGYTF. The CDR3, as DNA: TGTGCCAGTAGGGGAGTCGCGACGTTGGGAAACTATGGCTACACCTTC. The chain links TRBV19 to TRBJ1-2; D is unclear. Looked up from germline, CDR1 is LNHDA and CDR2 is SQIVND (reference sequence). This CDR3 region has 16 residues. V was trimmed by 6 bases and J by 2 bases, leaving 19 bases between them.